This paragraph covers one T cell receptor (beta chain) sequence. The antigen remains unidentified. A CD45RA-negative memory subset and a CD45RA+ naive subset were separated from the CD4+ cells. This sample was taken from a study of shared clonotypes between healthy human individuals. Study background: CD4 naive and CD4 memory each took three plates per donor, while CD8 naive took two and CD8 memory one. General study points: Clonotype sharing among donors, it was expected, would be affected by sequencing depth. Sharing across four donors was highest in naive CD4 (around 5%) and lowest in memory CD8 (approximately 0.4%).

Measured with immunoSEQ multiplex PCR; TCRdb has only the in-frame clones, and not every one. The data show some 1.5 million clones, 96% seen once. The sample was naive CD4+ T cells sorted from blood. Subset described: CD45RA+ positively selected. The clonotype was recovered from a man younger than 45 in good health.

The CDR3 bases are TGCGCCAGCAGCCATATCAGGGGCAGTGTTACGTCCTACAATGAGCAGTTCTTC. Protein product: CASSHIRGSVTSYNEQFF. The chain joins TRBV4-1 to TRBJ2-1, with TRBD1 as a possible D gene (6 bases). V lost 3 bases, J lost 1 base, and 19 bases lay in between. CDR1 is MGHRA and CDR2 is YSYEKL in the germline V gene. The CDR3 totals 18 residues.